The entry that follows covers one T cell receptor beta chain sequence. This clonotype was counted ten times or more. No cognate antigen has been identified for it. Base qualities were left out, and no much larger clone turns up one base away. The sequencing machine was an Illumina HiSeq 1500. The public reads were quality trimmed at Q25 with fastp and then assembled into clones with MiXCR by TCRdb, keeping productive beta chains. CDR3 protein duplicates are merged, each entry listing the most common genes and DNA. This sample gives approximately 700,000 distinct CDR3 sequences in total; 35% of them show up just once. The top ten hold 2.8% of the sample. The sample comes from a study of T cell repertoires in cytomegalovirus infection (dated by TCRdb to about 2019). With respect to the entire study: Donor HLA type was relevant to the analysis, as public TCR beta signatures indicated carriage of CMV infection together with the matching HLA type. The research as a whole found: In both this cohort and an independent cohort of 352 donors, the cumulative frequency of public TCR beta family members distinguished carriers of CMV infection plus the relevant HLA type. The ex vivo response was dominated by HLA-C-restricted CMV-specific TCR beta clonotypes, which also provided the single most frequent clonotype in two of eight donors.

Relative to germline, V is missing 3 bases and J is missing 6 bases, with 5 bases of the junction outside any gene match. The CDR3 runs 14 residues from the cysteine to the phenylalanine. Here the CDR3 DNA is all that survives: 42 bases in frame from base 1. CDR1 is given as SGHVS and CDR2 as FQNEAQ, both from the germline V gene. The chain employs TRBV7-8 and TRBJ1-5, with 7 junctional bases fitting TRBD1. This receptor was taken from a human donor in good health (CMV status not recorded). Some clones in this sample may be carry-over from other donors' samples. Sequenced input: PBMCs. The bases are TGTGCCAGCAGCTTCCGACAGGGAGGTCAGCCCCAGCATTTT. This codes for CASSFRQGGQPQHF. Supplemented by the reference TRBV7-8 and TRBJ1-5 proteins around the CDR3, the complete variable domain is GAGVSQSPRYKVAKRGQDVALRCDPISGHVSLFWYQQALGQGPEFLTYFQNEAQLDKSGLPSDRFFAERPEGSVSTLKIQRTQQEDSAVYLCASSFRQGGQPQHFGDGTRLSIL.